Below are 8 T cell receptor beta chains sequenced from a single sample in a study of T cell repertoires in cytomegalovirus infection. MiXCR, applied by TCRdb to the reads, yields one record per CDR3 protein. In the table there are about 770,000 distinct CDR3 sequences, 25% to 35% of which are singletons. What these receptors recognize is not known. The sample in question was cultured CD8+ T cells from PBMCs, obtained from culture after CMV antigen stimulation. These receptors were obtained from a human donor in good health (CMV status not recorded). Some clones in this sample may be carry-over from other donors' samples.

This clonotype appeared a few times. The chain links TRBV7-8 to TRBJ2-3; 12 bases agree with TRBD2. Trimming removed 3 bases from V and 5 bases from J; junction bases left unmatched: 9. Germline V gene data show CDR1 as SGHVS and CDR2 as FQNEAQ. The CDR3 sequence is 17 residues long. CDR3 in amino acids: CASSFSLAGGPGDTQYF. The DNA for the CDR3 is TGTGCCAGCAGCTTTAGTCTAGCGGGGGGGCCCGGAGATACGCAGTATTTT. The full variable domain, its missing parts supplied by reference TRBV7-8 and TRBJ2-3, is GAGVSQSPRYKVAKRGQDVALRCDPISGHVSLFWYQQALGQGPEFLTYFQNEAQLDKSGLPSDRFFAERPEGSVSTLKIQRTQQEDSAVYLCASSFSLAGGPGDTQYFGPGTRLTVL.

This chain links TRBV4-1 with TRBJ1-2; TRBD1 matches 8 bases. Germline V gene sequence: CDR1 MGHRA, CDR2 YSYEKL. V gave up 6 bases and J gave up 4 bases; unmatched junction bases: 13. CDR3 length: 16 residues. In DNA, the CDR3 is TGCGCCAGCAGTCAATCTACAGGGGGGGGATTCTATGGCTACACCTTC. The encoded protein is CASSQSTGGGFYGYTF.

This chain connects TRBV12-3 or TRBV12-4 to TRBJ1-1; the D gene is possibly TRBD1 (6 bases). CDR3 length equals 13 residues. V dropped 10 bases and J dropped 0 bases, with 12 bases sitting between them. The CDR3 spells CATEDSMNTEAFF. The CDR3 DNA reads as TGTGCCACGGAGGACAGCATGAACACTGAAGCTTTCTTT.

This rearrangement joins TRBV7-3 to TRBJ2-2, with a weak D call TRBD2 (5 bases). Germline-derived CDR1 and CDR2 are SGHTA and FQGTGA. Trimming shortened V by 0 bases and J by 7 bases, and 12 bases separated the two germline ends. The CDR3 has 15 residues. The CDR3 DNA reads as TGTGCCAGCAGCTTAACAATAGGACGGGGCGGGGAGCTGTTTTTT. This gives the protein CASSLTIGRGGELFF.

The chain links TRBV5-1 to TRBJ1-1; D uncertain. CDR1 is SGHRS and CDR2 is YFSETQ in the germline V gene. CDR3 length: 16 amino acids. The V end lost 0 bases, the J end lost 0 bases, and 12 bases lay between the germline ends. The CDR3 sequence: CASSLVQLGMNTEAFF. The CDR3 DNA follows: TGCGCCAGCAGCTTGGTTCAACTCGGGATGAACACTGAAGCTTTCTTT.

The chain links TRBV24-1 to TRBJ1-3; no firm D call. V lost 3 bases and J 4 bases, leaving 9 bases between the germline ends. This CDR3 is built from 14 residues. From germline, CDR1 is KGHDR and CDR2 SFDVKD. CDR3 sequence (DNA): TGTGCCACCAGTGATGGACGTAGGGGAAACACCATATATTTT. This codes for CATSDGRRGNTIYF.

The chain employs TRBV25-1 and TRBJ2-5; a possible D gene is TRBD2 (7 bases). The CDR3 is 16 amino acids. Germline V gene data show CDR1 as MGHDK and CDR2 as SYGVNS. V was pared by 0 bases and J by 6 bases, with 17 bases between. The CDR3 here is CASSEYFADGGQTQYF. The CDR3 bases are TGTGCCAGCAGTGAATATTTTGCCGACGGGGGGCAGACCCAGTACTTC. Combining the CDR3 with reference TRBV25-1 and TRBJ2-5 gives the whole variable domain EADIYQTPRYLVIGTGKKITLECSQTMGHDKMYWYQQDPGMELHLIHYSYGVNSTEKGDLSSESTVSRIRTEHFPLTLESARPSHTSQYLCASSEYFADGGQTQYFGPGTRLLVL.

This chain connects TRBV19 to TRBJ1-1; 7 nucleotides align to TRBD1. V trimming: 6 bases; J trimming: 5 bases; junction bases outside the gene matches: 9. Germline V gene data show CDR1 as LNHDA and CDR2 as SQIVND (reference sequence). The CDR3 length is 14 residues. CDR3 sequence: CASRIPQGVTEAFF. CDR3 bases: TGTGCCAGTAGGATCCCCCAGGGGGTGACTGAAGCTTTCTTT.